Reported below is one T cell receptor beta chain. This sample is drawn from a study of regulatory T cells in long-lasting Graves disease. V dropped 4 bases and J dropped 8; count of bases not matched to a gene: 24. CDR1 is GTSNPN and CDR2 is SVGIG in the germline V gene (reference sequence). The CDR3 is 19 amino acids. Arm-PCR with iRepertoire HTBI primers amplified the CDR3 regions for these TCR beta libraries. Each CDR3 protein is one row after TCRdb ran MiXCR on the multiplex PCR reads. The sample holds about 440,000 distinct CDR3 sequences, roughly 15% seen once. Time point in this sample: newly diagnosed GD, antithyroid drugs for less than 3 months. From RNA extracted from PBMCs, the TCR library was made. These data also featured in a second study, about T cells in Graves' hyperthyroidism and ophthalmopathy. In that study: The blood repertoire included most of the expanded thyroid clonotypes above 0.001.

The sequence was obtained from a woman between 18 and 29 years old with Graves disease. J is TRBJ2-1 and V is TRBV30; 9 bases are shared with TRBD2. The specimen was peripheral blood mononuclear cells (PBMCs), collected at new diagnosis, from a patient treated with antithyroid drugs. The CDR3 DNA sequence: TGTGCCTGGAAAGGCCACAGGGGACTAGCCTCAGGGAGAGACGATGAGCAGTTCTTC. It yields the protein CAWKGHRGLASGRDDEQFF. The complete variable domain, with remaining parts taken from reference TRBV30 and TRBJ2-1, reads SQTIHQWPATLVQPVGSPLSLECTVEGTSNPNLYWYRQAAGRGLQLLFYSVGIGQISSEVPQNLSASRPQDRQFILSSKKLLLSDSGFYLCAWKGHRGLASGRDDEQFFGPGTRLTVL.